A selection of T cell receptor beta chains follows, all from one sample in a study of CD8 T cells in Susac syndrome. TCRdb used MiXCR to reprocess the immunoSEQ multiplex PCR reads, holding one entry per CDR3 protein. The table lists hundreds of thousands of distinct CDR3 sequences, more than 80% of them singletons. Sequenced input: CD8+ T cells from PBMCs. The source of these receptors is a human donor with multiple sclerosis. CDR3s include the opening cysteine and the closing phenylalanine or tryptophan. Fields, in order: clone size, J gene, V gene, D gene, CDR3 DNA, CDR3 protein. The D gene is left open where the match is weak. Clone size is stated in some rows and not others, as once, few, many or a class when expanded.

NA | TRBJ2-3 | TRBV27 | NA | TGTGCCAGCAGTTTTAGACTCTCCTCGGGGACAGATACGCAGTATTTT | CASSFRLSSGTDTQYF
NA | TRBJ1-4 | TRBV27 | TRBD1 | TGTGCCAGCAGTCGCGACAGGGGGAATGAAAAACTGTTTTTT | CASSRDRGNEKLFF
NA | TRBJ1-4 | TRBV4-1 | NA | TGCGCCAGCAGCCATGCGTACCAGGGCGCAACTAATGAAAAACTGTTTTTT | CASSHAYQGATNEKLFF
NA | TRBJ2-7 | TRBV27 | TRBD2 | TGTGCCAGCAGTCCTAGACTAGCGGAGGCCTACGAGCAGTACTTC | CASSPRLAEAYEQYF
NA | TRBJ2-1 | TRBV30 | TRBD1 | TGTGCCTGGGGGACAGGGGCGGACAATGAGCAGTTCTTC | CAWGTGADNEQFF
NA | TRBJ2-7 | TRBV30 | NA | TGTGCCTGGGGCGGGCCCTACGAGCAGTACTTC | CAWGGPYEQYF
NA | TRBJ1-1 | TRBV5-6 | TRBD1 | TGTGCCAGCAGCTTTGGGACAGTCACTGAAGCTTTCTTT | CASSFGTVTEAFF
NA | TRBJ2-3 | TRBV12-3/TRBV12-4 | NA | TGTGCCAGCAGAGCAGGGTCTGATACAGATACGCAGTATTTT | CASRAGSDTDTQYF
NA | TRBJ1-1 | TRBV6-5 | NA | TGTGCCAGCAGCATTACCACAGGGTTGGGAACTTTCTTT | CASSITTGLGTFF
NA | TRBJ1-4 | TRBV4-1 | NA | TGCGCCAGCAGCCACCTACAAGGATCCTACGAAAAACTGTTTTTT | CASSHLQGSYEKLFF
NA | TRBJ2-7 | TRBV3-1 | TRBD2 | TGTGCCAGCAGCCACTCCGTTACACTAGCGGGCATTGCCTACGAGCAGTACTTC | CASSHSVTLAGIAYEQYF
NA | TRBJ2-7 | TRBV2 | NA | TGTGCCAGCGGGCCGAGTTCGTCAGACGAGCAGTACTTC | CASGPSSSDEQYF
NA | TRBJ2-1 | TRBV5-1 | TRBD2 | TGCGCCAGCAGGCCCCGGGAGGCTTCCTACAATGAGCAGTTCTTC | CASRPREASYNEQFF
NA | TRBJ1-5 | TRBV27 | NA | TGTGCCAGCAGTTTACTGGGTTCGAGCAATCAGCCCCAGCATTTT | CASSLLGSSNQPQHF
NA | TRBJ1-1 | TRBV29-1 | NA | TGCAGCGTTGAAAGGGGAGGGCCTGAAGCTTTCTTT | CSVERGGPEAFF
few | TRBJ2-7 | TRBV6-5 | NA | TGTGCCAGCAGTTACTCGGTGTCAGATGAATCCTACGAGCAGTACTTC | CASSYSVSDESYEQYF
NA | TRBJ2-3 | TRBV19 | TRBD2 | TGTGCCAGTAGTATATCCAGCGGGAGTACAGATACGCAGTATTTT | CASSISSGSTDTQYF
few | TRBJ1-2 | TRBV2 | TRBD1 | TGTGCCAGACTAGAGGACAGGGGACTCTATGGCTACACCTTC | CARLEDRGLYGYTF
NA | TRBJ1-1 | TRBV6-6 | NA | TGTGCCAGCAGCCACCTCCGGCCCGACACTGAAGCTTTCTTT | CASSHLRPDTEAFF
NA | TRBJ2-7 | TRBV4-1 | TRBD1 | TGCGCCAGCAGCATGATCGGGACAGGGGGCCACAACGAGCAGTACTTC | CASSMIGTGGHNEQYF
NA | TRBJ2-2 | TRBV5-1 | TRBD1 | TGCGCCAGCAGGGCGCCGGGACAGGGGGCGAACACCGGGGAGCTGTTTTTT | CASRAPGQGANTGELFF
few | TRBJ2-2 | TRBV2 | TRBD1 | TGTGCCAGCAGTCAACAGGGGGCTGGGGAGCTGTTTTTT | CASSQQGAGELFF
NA | TRBJ2-2 | TRBV19 | NA | TGTGCCAGTCTTAACCTGAACACCGGGGAGCTGTTTTTT | CASLNLNTGELFF
NA | TRBJ2-7 | TRBV6-2/TRBV6-3 | NA | TGTGCCAGCAGTCCCCCAGGGGACGAGCAGTACTTC | CASSPPGDEQYF
NA | TRBJ1-1 | TRBV11-2 | TRBD1 | TGTGCCAGCACCCAGGGGGGACCGACCCCTGAAGCTTTCTTT | CASTQGGPTPEAFF
NA | TRBJ2-7 | TRBV7-8 | TRBD1 | TGTGCCAGCAGCTCAGGGGGACCTCCCCACGAGCAGTACTTC | CASSSGGPPHEQYF
NA | TRBJ2-1 | TRBV27 | TRBD2 | TGTGCCAGCAGTTTCGGCGGGAGCGCCCTCAATGAGCAGTTCTTC | CASSFGGSALNEQFF
NA | TRBJ2-2 | TRBV2 | NA | TGTGCCAGCAGTGACCGGGCCGGGGCCGGGGAGCTGTTTTTT | CASSDRAGAGELFF
few | TRBJ2-2 | TRBV6-1 | NA | TGTGCCAGCAGTGAGGAACAGCTCAACACCGGGGAGCTGTTTTTT | CASSEEQLNTGELFF
few | TRBJ2-2 | TRBV9 | TRBD1 | TGTGCCAGCAGTCCGACAGGGGCGGGTACCGGGGAGCTGTTTTTT | CASSPTGAGTGELFF
few | TRBJ2-1 | TRBV5-1 | TRBD1 | TGCGCCAGCAGCCCAGGGACAGGGGGCGCGAATCGCTTTGAGCAGTTCTTC | CASSPGTGGANRFEQFF
NA | TRBJ2-1 | TRBV7-9 | NA | TGTGCCAGCAGCTTAGAAGGGGGGAGCTTCTCCTACAATGAGCAGTTCTTC | CASSLEGGSFSYNEQFF
NA | TRBJ2-3 | TRBV4-1 | NA | TGCGCCAGCAGCCAAGATGAGGCTACGCAGTATTTT | CASSQDEATQYF
NA | TRBJ1-1 | TRBV6-1 | NA | TGTGCCAGCAGTGTGTCGGGTTGGGGGAACACTGAAGCTTTCTTT | CASSVSGWGNTEAFF
NA | TRBJ2-7 | TRBV7-2 | TRBD1 | TGTGCCAGCAGCTTAGTTGCACAGGGGGCGGTTTACGAGCAGTACTTC | CASSLVAQGAVYEQYF
NA | TRBJ2-1 | TRBV3-1 | TRBD2 | TGTGCCAGCAGCCCATACGGACTAGCCTACAATGAGCAGTTCTTC | CASSPYGLAYNEQFF
NA | TRBJ1-5 | TRBV2 | TRBD1 | TGTGCCAGCAGTCCCACCTGGACAGGGCGACCTTCCAATCAGCCCCAGCATTTT | CASSPTWTGRPSNQPQHF
NA | TRBJ2-3 | TRBV7-6 | TRBD2 | TGTGCCAGCAGCTTAAAAACTAGCGGGTATTCAGATACGCAGTATTTT | CASSLKTSGYSDTQYF
NA | TRBJ1-6 | TRBV4-1 | NA | TGCGCCAGCAGCCAAGAACAGGGCAGGTGGAATTCACCCCTCCACTTT | CASSQEQGRWNSPLHF
NA | TRBJ2-1 | TRBV4-1 | NA | TGCGCCAGCAGGGAGGGCCCCGCCTACAATGAGCAGTTCTTC | CASREGPAYNEQFF
NA | TRBJ2-5 | TRBV6-1 | NA | TGTGCCAGCTCTCCCAACCATCCCGAGACCCAGTACTTC | CASSPNHPETQYF
NA | TRBJ1-4 | TRBV27 | NA | TGTGCCAGCAGTTTCGGGGGAGAAAAACTGTTTTTT | CASSFGGEKLFF
NA | TRBJ2-3 | TRBV10-3 | NA | TGTGCCACAGTGGATTCGGACGGCACAGATACGCAGTATTTT | CATVDSDGTDTQYF
NA | TRBJ2-1 | TRBV9 | NA | TGTGCCAGCAGCGTAGTAAGCGGCGGGAATGAGCAGTTCTTC | CASSVVSGGNEQFF
NA | TRBJ2-7 | TRBV9 | NA | TGTGCCAGCAGCGTACAGAGCCCAACGGGCGAGCAGTACTTC | CASSVQSPTGEQYF
NA | TRBJ1-3 | TRBV6-1 | NA | TGTGCCAGCAGTGATGTACGGGCTTACCCCCAGTCTGGAAACACCATATATTTT | CASSDVRAYPQSGNTIYF
NA | TRBJ2-2 | TRBV7-8 | NA | TGTGCCAGCAGCTCCGGGGTCTTAGGCGGCACCGGGGAGCTGTTTTTT | CASSSGVLGGTGELFF
NA | TRBJ2-4 | TRBV20-1 | TRBD2 | TGCAGTGCTCCCCGGACTAGCGGGTCCAAAAACATTCAGTACTTC | CSAPRTSGSKNIQYF